Reported below is one T cell receptor beta chain. Its target is unknown. The source of the sample is a study of T cell responses to AZD1222 COVID-19 vaccine. Findings of the study overall: Baseline seropositives among AZD1222 recipients totaled only 5 to 7. Clonal diversity may have been underestimated in mostly white British donors. No repertoire was sampled before or during the peak T cell response, only after it.

This CDR3 contains 16 residues. CDR1 and CDR2 (germline): MNHEY, SVGEGT. V lost 4 bases, J lost 3 bases, and 8 bases stayed unmatched. Method: immunoSEQ multiplex PCR; TCRdb's copy keeps in-frame clones and lacks some. The sample contains approximately 100,000 clones, more than 75% of which appear only once. The sequence was obtained from an adult who received the MenACWY meningococcal vaccine as a control. This material consisted of peripheral blood, taken 28 days after the second dose of the MenACWY control vaccine. This chain links TRBV6-2 or TRBV6-3 with TRBJ2-1; 8 nucleotides align to TRBD2. The CDR3 sequence is CASSLIGLANYNEQFF. The DNA for the CDR3 is TGTGCCAGCAGTTTAATAGGACTAGCTAACTACAATGAGCAGTTCTTC.